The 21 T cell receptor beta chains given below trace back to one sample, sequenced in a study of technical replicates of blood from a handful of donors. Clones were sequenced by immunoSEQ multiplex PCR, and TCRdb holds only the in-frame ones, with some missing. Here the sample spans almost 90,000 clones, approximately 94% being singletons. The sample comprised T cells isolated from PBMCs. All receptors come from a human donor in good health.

This chain's CDR3 is CASKYPGANVLTF. In DNA form, the CDR3 reads TGTGCCAGCAAATATCCTGGGGCCAACGTCCTGACTTTC. This sequence joins TRBV5-4 and TRBJ2-6; D is unclear. V lost 6 bases and J 2 bases, leaving 6 bases between the germline ends. CDR3 length: 13 residues. The germline V gene encodes CDR1 SGHNT and CDR2 YYREEE (reference sequence).

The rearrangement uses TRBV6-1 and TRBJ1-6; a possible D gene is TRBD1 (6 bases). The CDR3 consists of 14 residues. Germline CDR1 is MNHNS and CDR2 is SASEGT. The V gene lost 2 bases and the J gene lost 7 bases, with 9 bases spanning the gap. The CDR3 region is CASSETGTNSPLHF. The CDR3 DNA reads TGTGCCAGCAGTGAAACAGGGACGAATTCACCCCTCCACTTT.

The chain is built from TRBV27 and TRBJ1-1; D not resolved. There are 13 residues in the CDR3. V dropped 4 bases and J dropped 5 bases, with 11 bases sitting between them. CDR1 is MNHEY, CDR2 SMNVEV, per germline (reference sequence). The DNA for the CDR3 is TGTGCCAGCAGTTCCCATCGGGGAACTGAAGCTTTCTTT. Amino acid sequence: CASSSHRGTEAFF.

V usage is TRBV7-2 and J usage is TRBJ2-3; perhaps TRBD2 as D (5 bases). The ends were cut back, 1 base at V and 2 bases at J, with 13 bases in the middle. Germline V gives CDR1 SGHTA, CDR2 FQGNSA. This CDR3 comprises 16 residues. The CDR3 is CASSLEVAYYTDTQYF. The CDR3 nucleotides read TGTGCCAGCAGCTTAGAAGTAGCGTACTACACAGATACGCAGTATTTT.

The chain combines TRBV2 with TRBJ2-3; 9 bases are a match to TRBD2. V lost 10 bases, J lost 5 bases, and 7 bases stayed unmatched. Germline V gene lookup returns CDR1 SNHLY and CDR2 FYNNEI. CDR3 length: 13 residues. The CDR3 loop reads CAKVAGDGDTQYF. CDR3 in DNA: TGTGCCAAAGTAGCGGGAGATGGAGATACGCAGTATTTT.

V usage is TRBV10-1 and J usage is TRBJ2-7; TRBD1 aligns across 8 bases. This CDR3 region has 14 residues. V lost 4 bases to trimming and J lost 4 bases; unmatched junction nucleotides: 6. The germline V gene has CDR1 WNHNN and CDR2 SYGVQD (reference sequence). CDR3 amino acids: CASSAQGEPYEQYF. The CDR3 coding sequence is TGCGCCAGCAGTGCACAGGGGGAACCTTACGAGCAGTACTTC.

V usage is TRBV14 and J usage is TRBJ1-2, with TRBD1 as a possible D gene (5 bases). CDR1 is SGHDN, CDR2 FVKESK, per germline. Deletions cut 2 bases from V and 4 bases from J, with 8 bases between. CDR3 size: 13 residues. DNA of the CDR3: TGTGCCAGCAGCCAAAGGCAGGGCTATGGCTACACCTTC. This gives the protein CASSQRQGYGYTF.

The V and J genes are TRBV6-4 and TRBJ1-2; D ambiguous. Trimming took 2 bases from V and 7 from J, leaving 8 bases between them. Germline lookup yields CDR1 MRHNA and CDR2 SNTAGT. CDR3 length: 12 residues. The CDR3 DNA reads TGTGCCAGCAGTGACGGGAGGACTGGCTACACCTTC. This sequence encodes CASSDGRTGYTF.

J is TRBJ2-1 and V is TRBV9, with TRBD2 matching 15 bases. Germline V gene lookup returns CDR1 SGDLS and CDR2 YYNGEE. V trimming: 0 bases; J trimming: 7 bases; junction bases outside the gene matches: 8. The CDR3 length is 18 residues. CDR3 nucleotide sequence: TGTGCCAGCAGCGTAGCTACAGGGGGGACTAGCGGGAGGAATGAGCAGTTCTTC. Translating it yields CASSVATGGTSGRNEQFF.

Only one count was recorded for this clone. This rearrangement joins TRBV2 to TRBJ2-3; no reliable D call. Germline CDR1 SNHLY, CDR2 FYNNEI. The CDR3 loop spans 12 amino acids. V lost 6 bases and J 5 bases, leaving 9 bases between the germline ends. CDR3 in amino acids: CASSSGGDTQYF. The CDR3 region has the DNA TGTGCCAGCAGCTCTGGCGGAGATACGCAGTATTTT.

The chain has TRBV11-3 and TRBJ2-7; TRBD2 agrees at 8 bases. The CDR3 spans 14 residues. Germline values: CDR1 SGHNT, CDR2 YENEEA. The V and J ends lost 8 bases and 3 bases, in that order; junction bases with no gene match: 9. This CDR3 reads CASRYSGGGYEQYF. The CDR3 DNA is TGTGCCAGCCGATACAGCGGGGGCGGCTACGAGCAGTACTTC.

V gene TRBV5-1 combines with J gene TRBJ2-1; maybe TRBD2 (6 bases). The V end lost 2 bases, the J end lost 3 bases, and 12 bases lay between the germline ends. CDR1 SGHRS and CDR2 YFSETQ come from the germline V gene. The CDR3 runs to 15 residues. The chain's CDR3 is CASSLEAGLYNEQFF. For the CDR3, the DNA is TGCGCCAGCAGCTTAGAAGCGGGCCTCTACAATGAGCAGTTCTTC.

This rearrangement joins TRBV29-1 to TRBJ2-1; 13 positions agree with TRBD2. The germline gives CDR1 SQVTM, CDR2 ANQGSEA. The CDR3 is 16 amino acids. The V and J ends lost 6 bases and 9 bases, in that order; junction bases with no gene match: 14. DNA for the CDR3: TGCAGCGTAGCCCGTGACGGACTAGCGGGAGAAGGTGAGCAGTTCTTC. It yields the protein CSVARDGLAGEGEQFF.

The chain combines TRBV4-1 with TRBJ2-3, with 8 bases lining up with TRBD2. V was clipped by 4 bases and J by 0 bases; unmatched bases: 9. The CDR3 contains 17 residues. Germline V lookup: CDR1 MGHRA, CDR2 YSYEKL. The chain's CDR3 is CASSLKDSGESTDTQYF. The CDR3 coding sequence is TGCGCCAGCAGCCTAAAGGATAGCGGGGAAAGCACAGATACGCAGTATTTT.

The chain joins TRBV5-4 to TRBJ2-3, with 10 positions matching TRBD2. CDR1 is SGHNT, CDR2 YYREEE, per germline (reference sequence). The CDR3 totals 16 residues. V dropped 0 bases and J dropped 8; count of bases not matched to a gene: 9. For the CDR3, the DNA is TGTGCCAGCAGCTTGGCCTCAGCGGGAGGGCCGCGTACGCAGTATTTT. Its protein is CASSLASAGGPRTQYF.

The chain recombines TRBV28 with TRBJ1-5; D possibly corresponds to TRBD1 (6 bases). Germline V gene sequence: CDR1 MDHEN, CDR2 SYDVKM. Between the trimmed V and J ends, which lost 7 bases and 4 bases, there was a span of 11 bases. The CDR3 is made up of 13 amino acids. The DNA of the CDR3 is TGTGCCAGCAAGTGGACAGAGAATCAGCCCCAGCATTTT. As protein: CASKWTENQPQHF.

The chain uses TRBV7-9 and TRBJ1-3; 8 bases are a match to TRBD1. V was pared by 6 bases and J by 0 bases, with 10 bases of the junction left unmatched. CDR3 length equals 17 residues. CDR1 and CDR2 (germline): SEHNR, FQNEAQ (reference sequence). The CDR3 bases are TGTGCCAGCAGTTCCCCGGGACAGGACCTCTCTGGAAACACCATATATTTT. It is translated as CASSSPGQDLSGNTIYF.

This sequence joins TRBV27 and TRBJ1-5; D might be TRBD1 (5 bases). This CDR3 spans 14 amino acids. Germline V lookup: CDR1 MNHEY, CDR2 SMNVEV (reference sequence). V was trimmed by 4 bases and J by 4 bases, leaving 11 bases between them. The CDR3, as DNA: TGTGCCAGCAGTTACCGGGGGGGGAATCAGCCCCAGCATTTT. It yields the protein CASSYRGGNQPQHF.

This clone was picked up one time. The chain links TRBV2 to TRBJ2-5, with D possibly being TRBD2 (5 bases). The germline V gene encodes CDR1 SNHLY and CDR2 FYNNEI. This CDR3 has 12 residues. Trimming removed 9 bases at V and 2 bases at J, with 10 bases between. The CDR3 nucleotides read TGTGCCAGTCGGACGGGGCAAGAGACCCAGTACTTC. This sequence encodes CASRTGQETQYF. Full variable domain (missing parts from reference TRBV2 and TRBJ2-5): EPEVTQTPSHQVTQMGQEVILRCVPISNHLYFYWYRQILGQKVEFLVSFYNNEISEKSEIFDDQFSVERPDGSNFTLKIRSTKLEDSAMYFCASRTGQETQYFGPGTRLLVL.

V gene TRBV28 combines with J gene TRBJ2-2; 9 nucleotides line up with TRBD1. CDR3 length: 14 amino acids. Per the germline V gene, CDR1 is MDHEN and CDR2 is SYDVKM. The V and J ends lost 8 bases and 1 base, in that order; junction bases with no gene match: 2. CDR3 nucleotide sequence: TGTGCCAGCCGACAGGGGGAGAACACCGGGGAGCTGTTTTTT. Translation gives CASRQGENTGELFF.

The CDR3 DNA sequence: TGTGCCAGCAGCTTAGACGGGTTCTATGGCTACACCTTC. It encodes CASSLDGFYGYTF. The chain links TRBV11-2 to TRBJ1-2; D gene unclear. The CDR3 extends over 13 amino acids. The V end lost 0 bases, the J end lost 4 bases, and 6 bases lay between the germline ends. Germline V CDR1 and CDR2: SGHAT, FQNNGV.